Presented here are 24 T cell receptor beta chains from one specimen sequenced in a study of Ad26.COV2.S vaccination and SARS-CoV-2 variants. Treatment described: 15 to 20 received Ad26.COV2.S at low or high dose, single or two shots; 5 received placebo; per-sample allocation not given. Material that was analyzed had been drawn on day 63 after the first vaccine or placebo injection. The data were produced by immunoSEQ multiplex PCR, yet TCRdb's version contains in-frame clones alone and is incomplete. The sample includes roughly 410,000 clones, approximately 83% of them seen just once. This material consisted of peripheral blood, taken in a trial of Ad26.COV2.S vaccine versus placebo. The source is a person between 18 and 60 years old who received the Ad26.COV2.S COVID-19 vaccine or a placebo.

This clone showed up many times. The chain has TRBV4-1 and TRBJ2-7; no reliable D call. In germline, CDR1 is MGHRA, CDR2 YSYEKL. The V end lost 2 bases, the J end lost 2 bases, and 13 bases lay between the germline ends. The CDR3 length is 15 residues. The CDR3 nucleotides are TGCGCCAGCAGCCAACAGTGGCCTGCTCCCTACGAGCAGTACTTC. Protein product: CASSQQWPAPYEQYF.

Comment on this clone: Other DNA sequences in this specimen translate into the identical CDR3. The chain joins TRBV3-1 (or the pseudogene TRBV3-2) to TRBJ2-1; D ambiguous. The V gene's germline CDR1 is LGHDT and CDR2 YNNKEL (reference sequence). This CDR3 comprises 12 residues. Trimming stripped 1 base from V and 8 bases from J, with 6 bases between. CDR3: CASSQAGYEQFF. Here the CDR3 DNA reads TGTGCCAGCAGCCAAGCCGGGTATGAGCAGTTCTTC.

The chain carries TRBV18 and TRBJ2-3; D uncertain. This CDR3 has 15 amino acids. Per germline, CDR1 KGHSH and CDR2 LQKENI. The V end lost 3 bases, the J end lost 1 base, and 11 bases lay between the germline ends. This chain's CDR3 is CASSPSRQRTDTQYF. In nucleotides, the CDR3 is TGTGCCAGCTCACCTTCCCGTCAACGCACAGATACGCAGTATTTT.

The chain uses TRBV7-2 and TRBJ2-2; unclear D gene. Germline-derived CDR1 and CDR2 are SGHTA and FQGNSA. CDR3 length: 17 residues. Trimming cost V 5 bases and J 0 bases, with 16 bases left between them. CDR3 protein: CASSPTSTYANTGELFF. CDR3 coding DNA: TGTGCCAGCAGCCCGACCTCCACGTACGCGAACACCGGGGAGCTGTTTTTT.

The chain couples TRBV19 to TRBJ2-5, with D perhaps given as TRBD1 or TRBD2 (5 bases each). Trimming took 3 bases from V and 5 from J, leaving 16 bases between them. Per the germline V gene, CDR1 is LNHDA and CDR2 is SQIVND (reference sequence). CDR3 length: 15 residues. In DNA, the CDR3 is TGTGCCAGTAGTATCTTGGGGGTGGGCCTGGAGACCCAGTACTTC. Encoded protein: CASSILGVGLETQYF.

The chain links TRBV29-1 to TRBJ2-6; D may be TRBD2 (7 bases). Looked up from germline, CDR1 is SQVTM and CDR2 is ANQGSEA. CDR3 length: 13 amino acids. Trimming left V 6 bases short and J 4 bases short, with 10 bases between. In DNA form, the CDR3 reads TGCAGCGTGGGGGGGCGAGGGGCCAACGTCCTGACTTTC. Translation: CSVGGRGANVLTF.

The sample holds a few counts of this clone. J is TRBJ1-4 and V is TRBV4-3; D not resolved. Germline V gene sequence: CDR1 LGHNA, CDR2 YSLEER. V dropped 1 base and J dropped 10 bases, with 13 bases sitting between them. The CDR3 loop spans 14 amino acids. The CDR3 sequence: CASSQGIAGGKLFF. In nucleotides, the CDR3 is TGCGCCAGCAGCCAAGGAATAGCTGGAGGAAAACTGTTTTTT.

The chain uses TRBV5-6 and TRBJ1-1, with TRBD1 matching 8 bases. V lost 2 bases and J lost 3; bases outside the gene matches: 3. Germline V gives CDR1 SGHDT, CDR2 YYEEEE. The CDR3 is 14 residues long. In nucleotides, the CDR3 is TGTGCCAGCAGCTTTACGACAGGGGACACTGAAGCTTTCTTT. Translating it yields CASSFTTGDTEAFF. The full variable domain, in which reference TRBV5-6 and TRBJ1-1 provide the parts outside the CDR3, is DAGVTQSPTHLIKTRGQQVTLRCSPKSGHDTVSWYQQALGQGPQFIFQYYEEEERQRGNFPDRFSGHQFPNYSSELNVNALLLGDSALYLCASSFTTGDTEAFFGQGTRLTVV.

On this clone: Other nucleotide sequences from this sample produce the same CDR3. V gene TRBV29-1 combines with J gene TRBJ1-2, with a weak D call TRBD1 (5 bases). CDR1 is SQVTM, CDR2 ANQGSEA, per germline. The CDR3 extends over 11 amino acids. V was pared by 4 bases and J by 6 bases, with 9 bases between. This chain's CDR3 is CSVARGHGYTF. The CDR3 nucleotides are TGCAGCGTTGCAAGGGGCCATGGCTACACCTTC.

The gene calls are TRBV12-3 or TRBV12-4 and TRBJ1-1, with 7 nucleotides matching TRBD1. The trim removed 6 bases at V and 9 bases at J, leaving 7 bases unmatched. The CDR3 is 12 amino acids. CDR3 sequence reads: CASRTDRQKAFF. The CDR3, as DNA: TGTGCCAGCAGGACGGACAGGCAGAAAGCTTTCTTT.

The chain uses TRBV15 and TRBJ2-6; the D is unclear. Germline V gene data show CDR1 as LNHNV and CDR2 as YYDKDF (reference sequence). The germline V and J ends were trimmed by 8 bases and 4 bases, with 12 bases remaining between them. The CDR3 contains 14 residues. CDR3 in amino acids: CATEDLWGANVLTF. As DNA, the CDR3 is TGTGCCACCGAGGACCTCTGGGGGGCCAACGTCCTGACTTTC.

There are a few counts of this clone. The V gene is TRBV27, the J gene TRBJ1-1, with D tentatively TRBD1 (6 bases). With 6 bases removed from V and 0 bases from J, the gap between germline ends came to 20 bases. The CDR3 runs to 17 residues. From germline, CDR1 is MNHEY and CDR2 SMNVEV (reference sequence). The CDR3 reads CASRPSTGRLMNTEAFF. Written as DNA, the CDR3 is TGTGCCAGCAGGCCCTCCACAGGGAGGTTAATGAACACTGAAGCTTTCTTT.

The chain couples TRBV7-3 to TRBJ2-1; D unclear. The ends were cut back, 4 bases at V and 15 bases at J, with 16 bases in the middle. The CDR3 is 12 amino acids. The germline V gene encodes CDR1 SGHTA and CDR2 FQGTGA. CDR3 in DNA: TGTGCCAGCAGCTCCCCGAACCGGCGGCCGTTCTTC. This gives the protein CASSSPNRRPFF.

The chain links TRBV5-1 to TRBJ2-2, with D perhaps matching TRBD2 (6 bases). The CDR3 runs 17 residues. V dropped 4 bases and J dropped 2 bases, with 18 bases sitting between them. Per the germline V gene, CDR1 is SGHRS and CDR2 is YFSETQ. The CDR3 nucleotides are TGCGCCAGCAGCCTGCAAGTGTGGGGGGTCAACACCGGGGAGCTGTTTTTT. As protein: CASSLQVWGVNTGELFF.

The chain recombines TRBV21-1 with TRBJ2-7. TRBV21-1 is flagged as a pseudogene. CDR3 length: 12 amino acids. CDR3 DNA: TGTGCCAGCAGCACCGCCGTCCACGAGCAGTACTTC. Protein product: CASSTAVHEQYF.

The chain is built from TRBV29-1 and TRBJ2-2, with D unclear. Germline V gives CDR1 SQVTM, CDR2 ANQGSEA. V was clipped by 3 bases and J by 5 bases, with 1 base between them. The CDR3 consists of 10 residues. CDR3 protein: CSVDTGELFF. The DNA for the CDR3 is TGCAGCGTTGATACCGGGGAGCTGTTTTTT.

The chain employs TRBV7-3 and TRBJ1-4, with a possible D match to TRBD1 (6 bases). V was cut by 2 bases and J by 0 bases, with 25 bases left in between. The CDR3 runs to 21 residues. Germline CDR1 reads SGHTA; CDR2 reads FQGTGA. CDR3 sequence (DNA): TGTGCCAGCAGCTTAGAAGCCCAGGGGCCCACCCTCTCCGCAACTAATGAAAAACTGTTTTTT. Amino acid sequence: CASSLEAQGPTLSATNEKLFF. The full variable domain, its missing parts supplied by reference TRBV7-3 and TRBJ1-4, is GAGVSQTPSNKVTEKGKYVELRCDPISGHTALYWYRQSLGQGPEFLIYFQGTGAADDSGLPNDRFFAVRPEGSVSTLKIQRTERGDSAVYLCASSLEAQGPTLSATNEKLFFGSGTQLSVL.

This chain connects TRBV18 to TRBJ1-4, with a weak D call TRBD1 (6 bases). The CDR3 consists of 17 residues. V was trimmed by 6 bases and J by 5 bases, leaving 22 bases between them. The germline V gene encodes CDR1 KGHSH and CDR2 LQKENI. CDR3 sequence (DNA): TGTGCCAGCTCGTCCTCTCGTGGAGGAGGGGGAAATGAAAAACTGTTTTTT. It codes for CASSSSRGGGGNEKLFF.

The V call is TRBV21-1, the J call TRBJ2-5. TRBV21-1 is recorded as a pseudogene. The CDR3 is 17 amino acids. CDR3 bases: TGTGCCAGGCCGTCCAATTTACGGGACGGAGATACGGAGACCCAGTACTTC. Translated, it gives CARPSNLRDGDTETQYF.

The chain recombines TRBV3-1 (or the pseudogene TRBV3-2) with TRBJ2-1, with 7 positions matching TRBD2. This CDR3 spans 14 amino acids. The ends lost 4 bases at V and 6 bases at J; junction bases unmatched: 6. Germline V lookup: CDR1 LGHDT, CDR2 YNNKEL (reference sequence). The CDR3 DNA is TGTGCCAGCAGCCCGGAGGGCGGGAGCAATGAGCAGTTCTTC. Its translation is CASSPEGGSNEQFF.

In this sample, this clone turned up a few times. This chain links TRBV6-1 with TRBJ1-1; D ambiguous. The germline V gene encodes CDR1 MNHNS and CDR2 SASEGT. V gave up 3 bases and J gave up 7 bases, with 12 bases separating them. This CDR3 comprises 13 residues. The CDR3 nucleotides read TGTGCCAGCAGTGAGGGAGGTGAGGTTGAAGCTTTCTTT. Protein product: CASSEGGEVEAFF.

J is TRBJ1-2 and V is TRBV3-1 (or the pseudogene TRBV3-2); no reliable D call. Deletions cut 6 bases from V and 6 bases from J, with 14 bases between. The CDR3 extends over 13 amino acids. Germline CDR1 and CDR2: LGHDT and YNNKEL (reference sequence). The CDR3 nucleotides read TGTGCCAGCAGACGGATGGGAACGGATGGCTACACCTTC. Translated: CASRRMGTDGYTF.

The gene calls are TRBV6-6 and TRBJ2-7, with 9 nucleotides matching TRBD2. The V gene end was trimmed by 5 bases and the J gene end by 6 bases; junction bases not matched to a gene: 11. The CDR3 covers 15 residues. CDR1 and CDR2 from the germline V gene are MNHNY and SVGAGI (reference sequence). DNA of the CDR3: TGTGCCAGCAGTATCGGCGGGGGGGGCGAACTCGAGCAGTACTTC. Its translation: CASSIGGGGELEQYF.

This rearrangement joins TRBV5-6 to TRBJ1-5; maybe TRBD1 (6 bases). CDR1 SGHDT and CDR2 YYEEEE come from the germline V gene. V was cut by 1 base and J by 0 bases, with 14 bases left in between. This CDR3 has 17 amino acids. The CDR3 DNA reads TGTGCCAGCAGCTTGAGGGGGGGATCCTATAGCAATCAGCCCCAGCATTTT. It encodes CASSLRGGSYSNQPQHF.